This T cell receptor beta chain was observed in a study of cytomegalovirus exposure and HLA in healthy donors. The length of the CDR3 is 16 residues. Between the trimmed V and J ends, which lost 0 bases and 2 bases, there was a span of 14 bases. Germline V gives CDR1 MNHEY, CDR2 SMNVEV (reference sequence). Using immunoSEQ multiplex PCR, the repertoire was profiled, and TCRdb retains in-frame clones only, with some absent. The table shows 150,000 to 200,000 clones, with more than 80% occurring only once. The chain combines TRBV27 with TRBJ2-7, with D tentatively TRBD2 (6 bases). The sequencing input was PBMCs. The receptor comes from a young man in good health and CMV-seropositive. In nucleotides, the CDR3 is TGTGCCAGCAGTTTATCGGGGGGAGGTGGGGCCTACGAGCAGTACTTC. It yields the protein CASSLSGGGGAYEQYF.